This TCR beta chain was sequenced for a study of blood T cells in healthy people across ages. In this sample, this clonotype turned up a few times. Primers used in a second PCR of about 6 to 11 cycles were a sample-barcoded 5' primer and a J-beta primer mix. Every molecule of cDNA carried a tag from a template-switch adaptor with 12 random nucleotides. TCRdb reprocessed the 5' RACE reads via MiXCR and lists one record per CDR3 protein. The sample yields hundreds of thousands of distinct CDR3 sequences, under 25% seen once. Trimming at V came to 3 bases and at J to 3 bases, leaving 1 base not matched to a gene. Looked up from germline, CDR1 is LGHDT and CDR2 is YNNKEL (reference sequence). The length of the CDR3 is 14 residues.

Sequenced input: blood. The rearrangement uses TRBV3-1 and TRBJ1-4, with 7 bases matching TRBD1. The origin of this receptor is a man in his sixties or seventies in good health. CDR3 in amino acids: CASSHGTANEKLFF. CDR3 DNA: TGTGCCAGCAGCCACGGGACAGCTAATGAAAAACTGTTTTTT.